A single sample gave rise to the 7 T cell receptor beta chains below, sequenced in a study of regulatory T cells in long-lasting Graves disease. Assembly of TCR beta libraries relied on iRepertoire HTBI primers together with Arm-PCR of CDR3 regions. TCRdb processed the multiplex PCR reads anew with MiXCR; each CDR3 protein has one entry. The sample contains about 430,000 distinct CDR3 sequences, approximately 15% of which appear only once. Sample time point: newly diagnosed GD, antithyroid drugs for less than 3 months. There was RNA extracted from PBMCs, and the TCR library was made from it. These data were also reused for a study on T cells in Graves' hyperthyroidism and ophthalmopathy.

The source was peripheral blood mononuclear cells (PBMCs), collected at new diagnosis, from a patient treated with antithyroid drugs. Receptor source: a woman between 35 and 50 years old with Graves disease.

This clonotype came up a few times. The gene calls are TRBV5-5 and TRBJ2-5, with D possibly called TRBD1 or TRBD2 (5 bases each). CDR1 is SGHKS and CDR2 is YYEKEE in the germline V gene (reference sequence). The CDR3 covers 14 residues. The V gene lost 1 base and the J gene lost 7 bases, with 14 bases spanning the gap. The CDR3 is CASSLSEGGGTQYF. Here the CDR3 DNA reads TGTGCCAGCAGCTTGAGTGAGGGTGGGGGGACCCAGTACTTC.

This clonotype occurred many times. The V call is TRBV7-8, the J call TRBJ1-2; TRBD1 is a possible D gene (6 bases). CDR1 and CDR2 (germline): SGHVS, FQNEAQ. The CDR3 is 13 amino acids. V lost 8 bases and J lost 2, with 12 bases in between. This chain's CDR3 is CASGQHTNYGYTF. CDR3 sequence (DNA): TGTGCCAGCGGACAGCACACAAACTATGGCTACACCTTC.

V and J are TRBV28 and TRBJ2-5; D may be TRBD2 (5 bases). The CDR3 spans 13 residues. V lost 3 bases to trimming and J lost 6 bases, with 11 bases between them. In germline, CDR1 is MDHEN, CDR2 SYDVKM. CDR3 nucleotide sequence: TGTGCCAGCAGTTTTCTCGGGGATCAGACCCAGTACTTC. Its protein product is CASSFLGDQTQYF.

This clonotype was seen many times. The genes are TRBV28 and TRBJ1-1; D remains ambiguous. The CDR3 sequence is 15 residues long. Trimming pared 10 bases from V and 0 bases from J, leaving 18 bases between. Germline lookup yields CDR1 MDHEN and CDR2 SYDVKM. The CDR3 loop is CAIKPSAGMNTEAFF. The DNA of the CDR3 is TGTGCCATCAAACCCTCGGCGGGGATGAACACTGAAGCTTTCTTT.

As to this clonotype: Given a much more abundant clone one base away, this may be a read error. This is likely a read error, given that the CDR3 carries no conserved phenylalanine or tryptophan at its end. The V and J genes are TRBV28 and TRBJ2-3, with a weak D call TRBD2 (5 bases). V was shortened by 5 bases and J by 8 bases, with 20 bases between the two germline ends. The CDR3 is made up of 15 amino acids. CDR1 is MDHEN, CDR2 SYDVKM, per germline. CDR3 nucleotide sequence: TGTGCCAGCAGTGAAGCCCGGGAACCCTGGGGTACGCAGTATTCT. Its protein is CASSEAREPWGTQYS.

This clonotype was seen a handful of times. The CDR3 DNA sequence: TGCAGTGCTAGAGATCAGGATTCCTACGAGCAGTACTTC. It yields the protein CSARDQDSYEQYF. The chain employs TRBV20-1 and TRBJ2-7, with D unresolved. Trimming cost V 0 bases and J 1 base, with 7 bases left between them. The CDR3 spans 13 residues. Germline V gene data show CDR1 as DFQATT and CDR2 as SNEGSKA (reference sequence).

This clonotype was counted ten times or more. The CDR3 region has the DNA TGCGCCAGCAGCCCTCAGGAGGGAGCTAACTATGGCTACACCTTC. Amino acids: CASSPQEGANYGYTF. The V gene is TRBV4-1, the J gene TRBJ1-2, with D unclear. The CDR3 extends over 15 amino acids. V was shortened by 4 bases and J by 0 bases, with 12 bases between the two germline ends. The germline V gene has CDR1 MGHRA and CDR2 YSYEKL.